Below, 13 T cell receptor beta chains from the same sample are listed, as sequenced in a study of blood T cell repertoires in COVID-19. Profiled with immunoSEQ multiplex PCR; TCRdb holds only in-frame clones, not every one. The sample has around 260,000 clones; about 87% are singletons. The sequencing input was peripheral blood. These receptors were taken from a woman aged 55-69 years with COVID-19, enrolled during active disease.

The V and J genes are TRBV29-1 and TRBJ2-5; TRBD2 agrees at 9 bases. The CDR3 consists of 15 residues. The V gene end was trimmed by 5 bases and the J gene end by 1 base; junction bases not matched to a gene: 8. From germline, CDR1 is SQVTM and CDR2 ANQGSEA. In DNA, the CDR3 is TGCAGCGTTCAAGGTGGGCGGGAGGGCCAAGAGACCCAGTACTTC. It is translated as CSVQGGREGQETQYF. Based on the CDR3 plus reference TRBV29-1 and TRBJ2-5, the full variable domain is SAVISQKPSRDICQRGTSLTIQCQVDSQVTMMFWYRQQPGQSLTLIATANQGSEATYESGFVIDKFPISRPNLTFSTLTVSNMSPEDSSIYLCSVQGGREGQETQYFGPGTRLLVL.

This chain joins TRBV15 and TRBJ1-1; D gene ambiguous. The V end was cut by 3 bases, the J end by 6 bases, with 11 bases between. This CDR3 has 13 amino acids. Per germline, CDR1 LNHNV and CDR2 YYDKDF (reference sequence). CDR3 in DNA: TGTGCCACCAGCAGCAATGAACTTTCTGAAGCTTTCTTT. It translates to CATSSNELSEAFF.

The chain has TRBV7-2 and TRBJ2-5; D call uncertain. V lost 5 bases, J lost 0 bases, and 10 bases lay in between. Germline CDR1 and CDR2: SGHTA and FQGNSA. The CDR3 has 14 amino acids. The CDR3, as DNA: TGTGCCAGCAGCCCGACGAGGAACCAAGAGACCCAGTACTTC. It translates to CASSPTRNQETQYF.

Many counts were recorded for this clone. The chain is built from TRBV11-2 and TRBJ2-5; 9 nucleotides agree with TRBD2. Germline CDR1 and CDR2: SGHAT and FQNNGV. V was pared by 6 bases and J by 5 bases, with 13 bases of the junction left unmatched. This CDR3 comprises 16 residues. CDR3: CASSSSGAGDRETQYF. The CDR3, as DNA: TGTGCCAGCAGTTCTAGCGGGGCAGGGGATAGGGAGACCCAGTACTTC.

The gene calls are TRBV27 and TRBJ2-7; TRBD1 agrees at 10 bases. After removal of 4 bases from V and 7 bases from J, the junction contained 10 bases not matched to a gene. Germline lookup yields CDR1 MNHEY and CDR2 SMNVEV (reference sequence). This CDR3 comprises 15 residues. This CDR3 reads CASSSPGQGSREQYF. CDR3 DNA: TGTGCCAGCAGTTCACCGGGACAGGGGTCTCGGGAGCAGTACTTC.

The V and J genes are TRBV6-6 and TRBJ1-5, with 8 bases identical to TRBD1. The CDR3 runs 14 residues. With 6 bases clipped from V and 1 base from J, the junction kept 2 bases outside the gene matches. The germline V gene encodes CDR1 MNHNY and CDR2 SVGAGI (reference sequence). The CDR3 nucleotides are TGTGCCAGCAGATGGGACAGGAGCAATCAGCCCCAGCATTTT. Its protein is CASRWDRSNQPQHF.

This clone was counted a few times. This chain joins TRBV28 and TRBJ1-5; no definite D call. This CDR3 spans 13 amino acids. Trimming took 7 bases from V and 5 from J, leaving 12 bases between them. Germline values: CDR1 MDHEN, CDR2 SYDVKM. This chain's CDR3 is CASTPSVYQPQHF. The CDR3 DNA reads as TGTGCCAGCACTCCCAGCGTGTATCAGCCCCAGCATTTT.

The DNA for the CDR3 is TGTGCCAGCACTACACAGGGTCGGAGCACTGAAGCTTTCTTT. Protein product: CASTTQGRSTEAFF. The chain carries TRBV2 and TRBJ1-1; D perhaps matches TRBD1 (6 bases). Trimming cost V 7 bases and J 4 bases, with 16 bases left between them. Germline V CDR1 and CDR2: SNHLY, FYNNEI. This CDR3 spans 14 amino acids.

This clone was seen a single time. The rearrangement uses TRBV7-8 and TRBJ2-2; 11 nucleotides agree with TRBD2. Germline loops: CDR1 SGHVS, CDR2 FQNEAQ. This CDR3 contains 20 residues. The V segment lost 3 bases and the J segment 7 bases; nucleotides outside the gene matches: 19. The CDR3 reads CASSFKVGLAGGTKVGELFF. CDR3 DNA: TGTGCCAGCAGCTTCAAAGTGGGCCTAGCGGGAGGTACGAAGGTCGGGGAGCTGTTTTTT.

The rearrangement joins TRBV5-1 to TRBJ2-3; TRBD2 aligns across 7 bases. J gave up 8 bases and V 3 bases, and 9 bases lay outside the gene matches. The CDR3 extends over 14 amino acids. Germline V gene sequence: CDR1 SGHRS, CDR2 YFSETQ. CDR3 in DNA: TGCGCCAGCAGCTCCACTAGCGAATCGGGTACGCAGTATTTT. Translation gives CASSSTSESGTQYF.

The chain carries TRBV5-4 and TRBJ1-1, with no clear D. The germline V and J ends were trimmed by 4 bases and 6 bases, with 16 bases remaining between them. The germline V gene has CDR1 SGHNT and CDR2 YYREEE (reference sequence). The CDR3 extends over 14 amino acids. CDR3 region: CASSPLGGSPEAFF. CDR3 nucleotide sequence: TGTGCCAGCAGCCCCCTGGGAGGGTCCCCTGAAGCTTTCTTT. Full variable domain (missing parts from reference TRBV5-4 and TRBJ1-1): ETGVTQSPTHLIKTRGQQVTLRCSSQSGHNTVSWYQQALGQGPQFIFQYYREEENGRGNFPPRFSGLQFPNYSSELNVNALELDDSALYLCASSPLGGSPEAFFGQGTRLTVV.

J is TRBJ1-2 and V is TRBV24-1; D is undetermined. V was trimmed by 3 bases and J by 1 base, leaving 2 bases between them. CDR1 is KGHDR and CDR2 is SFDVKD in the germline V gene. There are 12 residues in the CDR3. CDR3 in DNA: TGTGCCACCAGTGATCTTAACTATGGCTACACCTTC. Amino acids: CATSDLNYGYTF.

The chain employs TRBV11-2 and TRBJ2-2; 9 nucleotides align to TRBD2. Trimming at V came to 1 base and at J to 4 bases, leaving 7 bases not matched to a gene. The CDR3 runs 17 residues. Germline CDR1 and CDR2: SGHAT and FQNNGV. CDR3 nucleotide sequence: TGTGCCAGCAGCTTAGTGGGCGGGAGGGCCTCCACCGGGGAGCTGTTTTTT. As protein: CASSLVGGRASTGELFF.